This TCR beta chain was identified in a study of monozygotic twins with inflammatory bowel disease. Study results and limitations: Among IBD patients, fewer clonotypes were shared with others than among healthy twins, especially with disease activity.

Template switching incorporated UMIs with a 6-nucleotide sample barcode. TCRalpha along with TCRbeta cDNA was subjected to two nested PCRs lasting 16 and 9 cycles. TCRdb re-called the 5' RACE reads and shows each CDR3 protein once, DNA omitted. The sample totals about 150,000 distinct CDR3 sequences. Every single donor had an approximately 2.5 ml blood sample drawn. The CDR3 runs to 19 residues. The germline gives CDR1 SGHAT, CDR2 FQDESV (reference sequence). As regards this clonotype: The antigen is undetermined.

The chain combines TRBV11-1 with TRBJ1-3; the TCRdb D gene call, TRBD1, has no DNA to confirm it. Sequenced material: blood. This clonotype was sampled from a human donor with ulcerative colitis or Crohn's disease, or a healthy co-twin of an affected twin (not recorded which). This chain's CDR3 is CASSLNRGAVPFSGNTIYF. The variable domain in full, completed from reference TRBV11-1 and TRBJ1-3, reads EAEVAQSPRYKITEKSQAVAFWCDPISGHATLYWYRQILGQGPELLVQFQDESVVDDSQLPKDRFSAERLKGVDSTLKIQPAELGDSAMYLCASSLNRGAVPFSGNTIYFGEGSWLTVV.